The table lists the clone carrying this T cell receptor beta chain with a few counts. Its antigen is as yet unknown. V shed 1 base and J shed 3 bases, with 16 bases lying between them. The CDR3 sequence is 16 residues long. Germline lookup yields CDR1 SEHNR and CDR2 FQNEAQ (reference sequence). This entry comes from a study of blood T cells in healthy people across ages. Study background: The template switching approach captured approximately one barcoded beta molecule for every two T cells. Findings and limits, study-wide: Naive CD4+ cell counts and diversity both ran higher in long-lived than in aged donors.

A second PCR, run for roughly 6 to 11 cycles, used a sample-barcoded 5' primer plus a J-beta primer mix. Each cDNA molecule was tagged by a template-switch adaptor with 12 random nucleotides. One entry per CDR3 protein, called by TCRdb with MiXCR from the 5' RACE reads. The sample comprises hundreds of thousands of distinct CDR3 sequences, around 21% of which are singletons, and around 3.4% rests with the top ten. The specimen sequenced was blood. The source of this sequence is a man aged 65 to 79 in good health. This chain uses TRBV7-9 with TRBJ2-7; TRBD2 might be the D (5 bases). The CDR3 region has the DNA TGTGCCAGCAGCTTAGGCCGCTCGGGGAAATTCTACGAGCAGTACTTC. Amino acids: CASSLGRSGKFYEQYF.